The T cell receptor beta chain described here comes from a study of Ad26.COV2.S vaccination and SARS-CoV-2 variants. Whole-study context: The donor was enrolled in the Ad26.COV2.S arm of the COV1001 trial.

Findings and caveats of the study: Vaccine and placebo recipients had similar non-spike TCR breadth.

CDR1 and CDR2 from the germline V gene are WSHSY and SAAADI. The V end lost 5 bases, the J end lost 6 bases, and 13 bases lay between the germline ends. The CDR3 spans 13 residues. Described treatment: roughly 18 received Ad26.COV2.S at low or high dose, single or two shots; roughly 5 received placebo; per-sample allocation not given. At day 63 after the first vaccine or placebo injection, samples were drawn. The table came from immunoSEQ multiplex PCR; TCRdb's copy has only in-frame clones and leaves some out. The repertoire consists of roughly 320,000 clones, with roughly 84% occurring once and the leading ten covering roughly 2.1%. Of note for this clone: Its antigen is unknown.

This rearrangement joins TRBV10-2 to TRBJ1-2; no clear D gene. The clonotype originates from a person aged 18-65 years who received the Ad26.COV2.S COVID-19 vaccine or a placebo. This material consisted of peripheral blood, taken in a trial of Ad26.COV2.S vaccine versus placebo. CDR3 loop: CASSSGQSDGYTF. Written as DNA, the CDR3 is TGCGCCAGCAGTTCAGGCCAGAGTGATGGCTACACCTTC.